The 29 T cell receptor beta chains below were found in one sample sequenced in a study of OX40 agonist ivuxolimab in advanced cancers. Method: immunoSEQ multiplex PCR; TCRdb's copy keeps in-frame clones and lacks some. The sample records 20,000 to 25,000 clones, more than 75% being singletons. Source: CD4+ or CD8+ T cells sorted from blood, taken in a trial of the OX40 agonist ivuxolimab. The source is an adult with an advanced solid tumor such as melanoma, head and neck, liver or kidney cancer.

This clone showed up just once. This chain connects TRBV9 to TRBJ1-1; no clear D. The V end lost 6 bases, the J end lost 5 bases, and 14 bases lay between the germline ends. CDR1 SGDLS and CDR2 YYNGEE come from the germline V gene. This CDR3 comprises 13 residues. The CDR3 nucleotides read TGTGCCAGCACCCGGGGAGAGGGTACTGAAGCTTTCTTT. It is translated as CASTRGEGTEAFF.

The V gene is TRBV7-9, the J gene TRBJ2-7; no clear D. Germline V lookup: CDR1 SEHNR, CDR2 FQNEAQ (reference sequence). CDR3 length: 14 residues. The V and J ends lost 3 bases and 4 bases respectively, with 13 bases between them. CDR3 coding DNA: TGTGCCAGCAGCTTGCGGACCGACCTTTACGAGCAGTACTTC. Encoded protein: CASSLRTDLYEQYF. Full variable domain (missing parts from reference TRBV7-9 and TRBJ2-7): DTGVSQNPRHKITKRGQNVTFRCDPISEHNRLYWYRQTLGQGPEFLTYFQNEAQLEKSRLLSDRFSAERPKGSFSTLEIQRTEQGDSAMYLCASSLRTDLYEQYFGPGTRLTVT.

The CDR3 here is CASSLHRGRDYNEQFF. The DNA of the CDR3 is TGCGCCAGCAGCTTACACAGGGGCCGTGACTACAATGAGCAGTTCTTC. The chain links TRBV5-1 to TRBJ2-1; the match to TRBD1 covers 7 bases. V lost 2 bases to trimming and J lost 3 bases; unmatched junction nucleotides: 8. Germline CDR1 is SGHRS and CDR2 is YFSETQ. The length of the CDR3 is 16 residues.

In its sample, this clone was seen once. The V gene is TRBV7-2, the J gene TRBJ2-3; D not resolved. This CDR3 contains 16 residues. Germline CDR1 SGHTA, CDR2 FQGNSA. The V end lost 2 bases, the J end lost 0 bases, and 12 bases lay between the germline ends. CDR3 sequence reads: CASSLTLRSSTDTQYF. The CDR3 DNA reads TGTGCCAGCAGCTTAACCCTACGATCTAGCACAGATACGCAGTATTTT.

The chain's CDR3 is CAARPSSGNTIYF. The CDR3 nucleotides read TGTGCCGCTCGGCCCTCCTCTGGAAACACCATATATTTT. This chain uses TRBV6-6 with TRBJ1-3; no definite D call. The CDR3 contains 13 residues. Germline loops: CDR1 MNHNY, CDR2 SVGAGI (reference sequence). V dropped 11 bases and J dropped 0 bases, with 11 bases sitting between them.

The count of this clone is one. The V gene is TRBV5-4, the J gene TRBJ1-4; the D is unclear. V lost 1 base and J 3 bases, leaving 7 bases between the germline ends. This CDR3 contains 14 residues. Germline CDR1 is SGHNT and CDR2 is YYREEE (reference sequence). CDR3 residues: CASSLYQSNEKLFF. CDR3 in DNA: TGTGCCAGCAGCTTGTACCAGTCTAATGAAAAACTGTTTTTT.

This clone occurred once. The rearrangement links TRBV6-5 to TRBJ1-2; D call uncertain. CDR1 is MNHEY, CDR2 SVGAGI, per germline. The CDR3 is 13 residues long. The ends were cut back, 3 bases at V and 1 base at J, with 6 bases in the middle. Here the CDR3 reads CASSYRNNYGYTF. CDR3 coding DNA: TGTGCCAGCAGTTATCGGAATAACTATGGCTACACCTTC.

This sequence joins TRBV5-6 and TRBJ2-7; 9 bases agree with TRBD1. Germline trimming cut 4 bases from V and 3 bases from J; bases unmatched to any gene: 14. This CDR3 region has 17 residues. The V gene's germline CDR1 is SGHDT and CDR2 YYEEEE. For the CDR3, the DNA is TGTGCCAGCAGCCCCCCCTGGGGACAGGGAACCAGCTACGAGCAGTACTTC. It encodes CASSPPWGQGTSYEQYF.

The CDR3 is CASSPRGTGPGETQYF. CDR3 sequence (DNA): TGCGCCAGCAGCCCCAGGGGGACTGGGCCAGGGGAGACCCAGTACTTC. The chain carries TRBV4-1 and TRBJ2-5, with D tentatively TRBD1 (7 bases). The CDR3 consists of 16 residues. The V and J ends lost 4 bases and 5 bases respectively, with 20 bases between them. Per germline, CDR1 MGHRA and CDR2 YSYEKL.

For the CDR3, the DNA is TGTGCCAGTAGTCCTCAGTTCTCTGGAAACACCATATATTTT. Its translation is CASSPQFSGNTIYF. The chain carries TRBV19 and TRBJ1-3; D remains unclear. CDR1 LNHDA and CDR2 SQIVND come from the germline V gene (reference sequence). The V end was cut by 5 bases, the J end by 0 bases, with 8 bases between. The CDR3 length is 14 residues.

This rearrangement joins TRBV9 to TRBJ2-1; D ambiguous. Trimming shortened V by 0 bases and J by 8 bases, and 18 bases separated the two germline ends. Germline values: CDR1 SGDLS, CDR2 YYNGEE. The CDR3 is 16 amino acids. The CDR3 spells CASSVGPSAVFYEQFF. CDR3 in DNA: TGTGCCAGCAGCGTAGGCCCCTCGGCAGTTTTCTATGAGCAGTTCTTC.

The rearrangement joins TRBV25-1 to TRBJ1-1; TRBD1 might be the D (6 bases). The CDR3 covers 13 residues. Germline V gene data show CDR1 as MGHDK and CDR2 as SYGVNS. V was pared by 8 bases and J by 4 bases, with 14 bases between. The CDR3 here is CASRDRWGTEAFF. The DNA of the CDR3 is TGTGCCAGCCGAGACAGGTGGGGCACTGAAGCTTTCTTT.

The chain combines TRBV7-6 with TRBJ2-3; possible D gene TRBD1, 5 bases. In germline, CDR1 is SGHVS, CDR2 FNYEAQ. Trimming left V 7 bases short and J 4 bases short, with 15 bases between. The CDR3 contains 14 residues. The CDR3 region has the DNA TGTGCCAGCACCCCTGAGGTAGGGGCAGATACGCAGTATTTT. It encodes CASTPEVGADTQYF.

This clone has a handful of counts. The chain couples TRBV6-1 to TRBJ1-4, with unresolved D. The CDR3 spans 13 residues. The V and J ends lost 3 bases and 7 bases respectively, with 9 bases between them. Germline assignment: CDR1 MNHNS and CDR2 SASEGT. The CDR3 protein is CASSEPGVEKLFF. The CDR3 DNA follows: TGTGCCAGCAGTGAGCCGGGAGTTGAAAAACTGTTTTTT.

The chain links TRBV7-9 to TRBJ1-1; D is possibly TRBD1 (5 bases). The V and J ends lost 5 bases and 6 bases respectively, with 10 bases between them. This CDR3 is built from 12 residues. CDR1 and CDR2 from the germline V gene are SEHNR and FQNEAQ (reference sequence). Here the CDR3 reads CASSPQQAEAFF. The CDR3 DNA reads TGTGCCAGCAGCCCTCAACAGGCTGAAGCTTTCTTT.

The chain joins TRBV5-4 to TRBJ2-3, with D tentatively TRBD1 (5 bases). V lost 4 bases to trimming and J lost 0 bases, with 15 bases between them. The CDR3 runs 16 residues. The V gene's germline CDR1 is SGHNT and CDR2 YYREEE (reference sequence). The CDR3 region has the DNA TGTGCCAGCAGCCCCGAAGGGGTTCTAAGCACAGATACGCAGTATTTT. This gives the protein CASSPEGVLSTDTQYF. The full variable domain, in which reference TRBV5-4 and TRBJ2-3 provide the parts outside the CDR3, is ETGVTQSPTHLIKTRGQQVTLRCSSQSGHNTVSWYQQALGQGPQFIFQYYREEENGRGNFPPRFSGLQFPNYSSELNVNALELDDSALYLCASSPEGVLSTDTQYFGPGTRLTVL.

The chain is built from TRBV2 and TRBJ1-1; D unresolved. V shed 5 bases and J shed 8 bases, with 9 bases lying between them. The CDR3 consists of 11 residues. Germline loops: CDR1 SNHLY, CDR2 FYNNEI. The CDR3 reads CASSQVGEAFF. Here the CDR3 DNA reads TGTGCCAGCAGTCAAGTGGGGGAAGCTTTCTTT.

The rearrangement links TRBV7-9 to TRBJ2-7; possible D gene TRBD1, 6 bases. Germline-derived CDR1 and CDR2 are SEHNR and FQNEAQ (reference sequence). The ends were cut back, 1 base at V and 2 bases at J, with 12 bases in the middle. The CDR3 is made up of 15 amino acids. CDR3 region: CASSLVQGEAYEQYF. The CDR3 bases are TGTGCCAGCAGCTTAGTACAGGGAGAAGCCTACGAGCAGTACTTC.

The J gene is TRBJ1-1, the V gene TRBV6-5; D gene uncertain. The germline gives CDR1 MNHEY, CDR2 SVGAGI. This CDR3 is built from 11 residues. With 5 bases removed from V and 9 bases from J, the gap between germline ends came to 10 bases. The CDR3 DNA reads TGTGCCAGCAGTGAAAGGTTTAAAGCTTTCTTT. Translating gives CASSERFKAFF.

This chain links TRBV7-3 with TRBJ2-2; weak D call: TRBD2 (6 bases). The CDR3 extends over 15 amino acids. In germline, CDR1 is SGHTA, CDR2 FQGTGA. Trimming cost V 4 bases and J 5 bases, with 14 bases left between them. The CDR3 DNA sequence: TGTGCCAGCAGCTCGAACCCGGGGGTTACCGGGGAGCTGTTTTTT. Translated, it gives CASSSNPGVTGELFF.

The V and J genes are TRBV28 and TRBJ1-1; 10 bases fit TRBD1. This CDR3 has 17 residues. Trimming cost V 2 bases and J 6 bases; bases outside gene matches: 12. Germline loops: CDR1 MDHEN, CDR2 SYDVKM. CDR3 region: CASSLSGGTGVLAEAFF. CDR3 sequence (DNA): TGTGCCAGCAGTTTAAGCGGCGGGACAGGGGTATTAGCTGAAGCTTTCTTT. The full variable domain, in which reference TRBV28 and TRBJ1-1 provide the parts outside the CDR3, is DVKVTQSSRYLVKRTGEKVFLECVQDMDHENMFWYRQDPGLGLRLIYFSYDVKMKEKGDIPEGYSVSREKKERFSLILESASTNQTSMYLCASSLSGGTGVLAEAFFGQGTRLTVV.

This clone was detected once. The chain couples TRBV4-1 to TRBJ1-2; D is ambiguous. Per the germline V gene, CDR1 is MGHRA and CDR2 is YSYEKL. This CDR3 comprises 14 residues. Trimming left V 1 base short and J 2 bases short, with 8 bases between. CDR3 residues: CASSQASGNYGYTF. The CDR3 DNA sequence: TGCGCCAGCAGCCAAGCTTCAGGCAACTATGGCTACACCTTC.

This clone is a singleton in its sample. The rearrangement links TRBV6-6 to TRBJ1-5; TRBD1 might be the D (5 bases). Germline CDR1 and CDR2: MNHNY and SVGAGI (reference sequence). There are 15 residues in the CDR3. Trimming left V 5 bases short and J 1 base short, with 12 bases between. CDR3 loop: CASSGSGLSNQPQHF. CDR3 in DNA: TGTGCCAGCAGTGGGTCAGGGTTGAGCAATCAGCCCCAGCATTTT.

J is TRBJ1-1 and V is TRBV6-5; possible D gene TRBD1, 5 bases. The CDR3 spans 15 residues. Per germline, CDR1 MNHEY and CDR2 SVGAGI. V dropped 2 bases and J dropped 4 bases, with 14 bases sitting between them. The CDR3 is CASSYTWGRSTEAFF. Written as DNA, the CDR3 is TGTGCCAGCAGTTACACATGGGGACGTAGCACTGAAGCTTTCTTT.

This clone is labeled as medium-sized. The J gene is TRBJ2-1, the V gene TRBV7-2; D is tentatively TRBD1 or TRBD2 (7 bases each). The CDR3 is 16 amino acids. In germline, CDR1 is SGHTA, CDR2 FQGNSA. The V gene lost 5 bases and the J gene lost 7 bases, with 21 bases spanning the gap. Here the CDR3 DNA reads TGTGCCAGCAGCCAGGGGGGCGGGGGCACATGGAATGAGCAGTTCTTC. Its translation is CASSQGGGGTWNEQFF.

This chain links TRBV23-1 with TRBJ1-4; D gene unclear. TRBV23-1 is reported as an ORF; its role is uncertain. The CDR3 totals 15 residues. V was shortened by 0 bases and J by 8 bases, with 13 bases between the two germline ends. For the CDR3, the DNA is TGCGCCAGCAGTCAATCCCGAGCAGTAAGGGAAAAACTGTTTTTT. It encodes CASSQSRAVREKLFF.

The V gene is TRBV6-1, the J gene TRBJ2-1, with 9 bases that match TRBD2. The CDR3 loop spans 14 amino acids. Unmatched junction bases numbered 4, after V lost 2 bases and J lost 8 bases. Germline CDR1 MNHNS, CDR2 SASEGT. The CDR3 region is CASSEKRGEDEQFF. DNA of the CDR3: TGTGCCAGCAGTGAAAAGCGGGGGGAAGATGAGCAGTTCTTC.

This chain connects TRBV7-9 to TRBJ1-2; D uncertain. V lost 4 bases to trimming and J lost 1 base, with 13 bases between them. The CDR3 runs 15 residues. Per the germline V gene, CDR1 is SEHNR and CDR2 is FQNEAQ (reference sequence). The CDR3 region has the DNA TGTGCCAGCAGCTCATCCGGAGGAGTTAACTATGGCTACACCTTC. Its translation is CASSSSGGVNYGYTF.

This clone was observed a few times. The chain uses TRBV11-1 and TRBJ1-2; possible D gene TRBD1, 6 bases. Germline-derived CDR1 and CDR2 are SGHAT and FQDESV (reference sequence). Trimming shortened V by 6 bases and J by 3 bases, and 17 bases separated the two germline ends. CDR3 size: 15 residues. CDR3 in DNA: TGTGCCAGCAGTCCAGGGGCGGGACATCACTATGGCTACACCTTC. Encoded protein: CASSPGAGHHYGYTF.